This T cell receptor (beta chain) was found in a study of T cells in Graves' hyperthyroidism and ophthalmopathy. Study summary: Sampling of peripheral blood happened at initial diagnosis, prior to any treatment.

The source material, RNA transcripts, was used to amplify TCR beta CDR3 regions. The HTBI primer set drove a first-round RT-PCR of the TCR CDR3. TCRdb fed the multiplex PCR reads into MiXCR, producing one record per CDR3 protein. Of a few hundred thousand distinct CDR3 sequences in the sample, roughly 17% were seen once. This clonotype was detected a few times. One end of the junction fails to match germline, which may point to a read error. Uncontrolled infections, other autoimmune diseases, pregnancy or lactation led to exclusion of patients. On the basis of clinical symptoms, serum thyroxine and TRAb, thyroid ultrasound and orbital computed tomography, diagnoses were made. This CDR3 is 13 amino acids long. Germline CDR1 is SQVTM and CDR2 is ANQGSEA.

This sequence joins TRBV29-1 and TRBJ1-1; D unclear. Source material: blood. The clonotype was recovered from a woman under 30 with Graves' ophthalmopathy. In nucleotides, the CDR3 is TGCAGCGTTGAGGTCGGGAGGAACACTGGAGCTTTCTTT. Protein sequence: CSVEVGRNTGAFF.